This T cell receptor (beta chain) was observed in a study of cytomegalovirus exposure and HLA in healthy donors. V lost 0 bases to trimming and J lost 1 base, with 6 bases between them. Per germline, CDR1 MNHNY and CDR2 SVGAGI (reference sequence). The CDR3 has 14 amino acids. Study-level findings and limits: TCR beta V segments were, for the most part, productive about 90% or about 30% of the time in an earlier analysis. Within a later analysis, the majority of CMV-associated TCR beta chains appeared HLA-restricted. Reportedly, TCR beta sequences accurately predicted HLA-A and HLA-B alleles in most subjects. There were some V segments, including TRBV6-2 and TRBV6-3, excluded as indistinguishable.

Primers for the PCR totalled 60 Vbeta and 13 Jbeta. Here immunoSEQ multiplex PCR was the method, and the copy in TCRdb shows in-frame clones only, minus some. Of more than 80,000 clones listed, more than 70% are singletons. With regard to this clone: Its antigen is as yet unknown.

The chain links TRBV6-6 to TRBJ1-1; D not certain. The clonotype comes from a woman in her sixties or seventies in good health and CMV-seropositive. Source material: PBMCs. The CDR3 sequence is CASSYSRENTEAFF. The CDR3 DNA follows: TGTGCCAGCAGTTACTCGAGGGAGAACACTGAAGCTTTCTTT.